Below are 5 T cell receptor beta chains sequenced from a single sample in a study of T-cell reconstitution after alpha-beta-depleted transplantation in children. Preparation of the TCRbeta library used unique molecular identifiers. TCRdb re-called the PCR reads through MiXCR, storing one row per CDR3 protein. This table holds about 610,000 distinct CDR3 sequences, 25% to 30% found once. The sequencing here drew on PBMCs, taken before TCRalphabeta/CD19-depleted stem cell transplant. Source of these receptors: a boy under three years old with Wiskott-Aldrich syndrome, due to receive a stem cell transplant.

The rearrangement links TRBV9 to TRBJ2-7; weak D call: TRBD2 (6 bases). The germline CDR1 and CDR2 sequences are SGDLS and YYNGEE. This CDR3 comprises 18 residues. V dropped 0 bases and J dropped 2 bases, with 21 bases sitting between them. CDR3 region: CASSVGQSSGTAPYEQYF. For the CDR3, the DNA is TGTGCCAGCAGCGTAGGGCAGAGCTCCGGGACTGCCCCCTACGAGCAGTACTTC.

This clonotype is a singleton in its sample. The rearrangement joins TRBV6-5 to TRBJ2-1; 8 bases line up with TRBD2. Germline V lookup: CDR1 MNHEY, CDR2 SVGAGI. V dropped 3 bases and J dropped 4; count of bases not matched to a gene: 5. The CDR3 spans 15 residues. CDR3 loop: CASSYGIAGYNEQFF. The CDR3 nucleotides are TGTGCCAGCAGTTATGGTATAGCGGGGTACAATGAGCAGTTCTTC.

The chain links TRBV7-2 to TRBJ1-2, with D tentatively TRBD1 (6 bases). Germline V gene sequence: CDR1 SGHTA, CDR2 FQGNSA. Trimming shortened V by 5 bases and J by 3 bases, and 13 bases separated the two germline ends. This CDR3 is 14 amino acids long. The CDR3 reads CASSTPRGDYGYTF. In nucleotides, the CDR3 is TGTGCCAGCAGCACCCCCAGGGGAGACTATGGCTACACCTTC.

The V and J genes are TRBV24-1 and TRBJ2-1, with D possibly matching TRBD2 (6 bases). The CDR3 totals 14 residues. Trimming took 1 base from V and 7 from J, leaving 10 bases between them. Looked up from germline, CDR1 is KGHDR and CDR2 is SFDVKD. For the CDR3, the DNA is TGTGCCACCAGTGATTTCGGGGGTTGGAATGAGCAGTTCTTC. This encodes CATSDFGGWNEQFF.

Only a few counts were recorded for this clonotype. The J gene is TRBJ1-5, the V gene TRBV20-1; no clear D gene. There are 14 residues in the CDR3. Germline CDR1 is DFQATT and CDR2 is SNEGSKA (reference sequence). Trimming left V 4 bases short and J 3 bases short, with 13 bases between. CDR3 sequence: CSAILGPANQPQHF. The CDR3 bases are TGCAGTGCTATACTCGGGCCGGCCAATCAGCCCCAGCATTTT.